The next 18 T cell receptor beta chains were all read from a single sample in a study of T cells in tuberculosis. Profiling relied on immunoSEQ multiplex PCR, and the TCRdb table lists in-frame clones only, not all of them. In the table there are about 33,000 clones, 95% to 96% of which are singletons. The sample comprised PBMCs. These receptors all stem from a donor between 10 and 35 years old with latent tuberculosis or without tuberculosis infection.

This clone was recorded only once. The chain has TRBV7-9 and TRBJ2-5, with D possibly matching TRBD1 (5 bases). CDR3 length: 13 amino acids. The germline V gene has CDR1 SEHNR and CDR2 FQNEAQ (reference sequence). Trimming removed 5 bases at V and 9 bases at J, with 16 bases between. In DNA form, the CDR3 reads TGTGCCAGCAGCCAGACAGATCTTCAGCCCCAGTACTTC. It specifies CASSQTDLQPQYF.

V gene TRBV5-1 combines with J gene TRBJ2-3; D might be TRBD2 (6 bases). V lost 4 bases and J lost 2, with 17 bases in between. This CDR3 contains 16 residues. Germline CDR1 reads SGHRS; CDR2 reads YFSETQ. The DNA for the CDR3 is TGCGCCAGCAGCCCCGGTGGGCGGGGATACACAGATACGCAGTATTTT. Translating gives CASSPGGRGYTDTQYF.

The chain recombines TRBV4-1 with TRBJ2-2, with D unresolved. Per the germline V gene, CDR1 is MGHRA and CDR2 is YSYEKL. The CDR3 has 15 residues. The germline V and J ends were trimmed by 0 bases and 4 bases, with 9 bases remaining between them. In DNA, the CDR3 is TGCGCCAGCAGCCAAGATTGGTACAGCACCGGGGAGCTGTTTTTT. As protein: CASSQDWYSTGELFF.

J is TRBJ1-1 and V is TRBV18, with 8 bases aligning to TRBD1. The length of the CDR3 is 16 residues. Germline assignment: CDR1 KGHSH and CDR2 LQKENI. Germline trimming cut 3 bases from V and 4 bases from J; bases unmatched to any gene: 10. The CDR3 protein is CASSPNGQGESTEAFF. The CDR3 coding sequence is TGTGCCAGCTCACCCAACGGACAGGGTGAGAGCACTGAAGCTTTCTTT.

This clone was picked up a small number of times. The chain is built from TRBV25-1 and TRBJ2-1; TRBD2 matches 12 bases. Germline lookup yields CDR1 MGHDK and CDR2 SYGVNS. Trimming at V came to 3 bases and at J to 8 bases, leaving 14 bases not matched to a gene. The CDR3 runs to 18 residues. The CDR3 DNA sequence: TGTGCCAGCAGTGACTCGACTAGCGGGGGAAACATAGGCTATGAGCAGTTCTTC. This codes for CASSDSTSGGNIGYEQFF. Variable domain in full (rest from reference TRBV25-1 and TRBJ2-1): EADIYQTPRYLVIGTGKKITLECSQTMGHDKMYWYQQDPGMELHLIHYSYGVNSTEKGDLSSESTVSRIRTEHFPLTLESARPSHTSQYLCASSDSTSGGNIGYEQFFGPGTRLTVL.

The genes are TRBV30 and TRBJ2-6, with D possibly matching TRBD1 (6 bases). The CDR3 contains 14 residues. Germline V gives CDR1 GTSNPN, CDR2 SVGIG (reference sequence). V was pared by 4 bases and J by 4 bases, with 11 bases between. The CDR3 spells CAWTTGPGANVLTF. The DNA for the CDR3 is TGTGCCTGGACCACAGGGCCCGGGGCCAACGTCCTGACTTTC.

The CDR3 region has the DNA TGTGCCAGCACGGCAGGACAAATCACTGAAGCTTTCTTT. Its protein product is CASTAGQITEAFF. This chain connects TRBV6-1 to TRBJ1-1; TRBD1 is a possible D gene (5 bases). V lost 7 bases, J lost 4 bases, and 13 bases lay in between. CDR1 is MNHNS, CDR2 SASEGT, per germline. This CDR3 region has 13 residues.

The rearrangement links TRBV5-5 to TRBJ1-5, with D possibly matching TRBD1 (5 bases). Per germline, CDR1 SGHKS and CDR2 YYEKEE (reference sequence). CDR3 length equals 15 residues. V gave up 5 bases and J gave up 4 bases, with 16 bases separating them. Written as DNA, the CDR3 is TGTGCCAGCAGACTCACAGGTTTTTCGAATCAGCCCCAGCATTTT. This sequence encodes CASRLTGFSNQPQHF.

This clone is a singleton in its sample. The chain couples TRBV1 to TRBJ2-1; no check of the table's D call, TRBD2, against the DNA was made. TRBV1 is a pseudogene. This CDR3 region has 15 residues. The CDR3 is CTSSQISGSGYEQFF. The DNA of the CDR3 is TGCACCAGCAGCCAGATTAGCGGGAGTGGCTATGAGCAGTTCTTC.

V and J are TRBV5-1 and TRBJ2-1; 10 bases map to TRBD2. CDR1 SGHRS and CDR2 YFSETQ come from the germline V gene. The CDR3 has 17 amino acids. V shed 4 bases and J 0 bases; nucleotides not matched to a gene: 7. The CDR3 here is CASSRTSGRSSYNEQFF. Written as DNA, the CDR3 is TGCGCCAGCAGCCGGACTAGCGGAAGGAGCTCCTACAATGAGCAGTTCTTC.

The V call is TRBV9, the J call TRBJ1-2, with D perhaps matching TRBD1 (5 bases). Germline V gives CDR1 SGDLS, CDR2 YYNGEE. This CDR3 has 12 amino acids. V shed 6 bases and J shed 4 bases, with 10 bases lying between them. CDR3 nucleotide sequence: TGTGCCAGCACGGGGGATGGCTATGGCTACACCTTC. Protein sequence: CASTGDGYGYTF.

This clone was seen only a few times. The chain couples TRBV11-3 to TRBJ2-1; 8 bases line up with TRBD2. Germline trimming cut 4 bases from V and 6 bases from J; bases unmatched to any gene: 8. The CDR3 contains 15 residues. Looked up from germline, CDR1 is SGHNT and CDR2 is YENEEA. The CDR3 sequence is CASSSREEPTNEQFF. CDR3 DNA: TGTGCCAGCAGCTCGCGGGAGGAGCCTACCAATGAGCAGTTCTTC.

V and J are TRBV6-5 and TRBJ1-5, with D perhaps TRBD1 (6 bases). The V end lost 6 bases, the J end lost 4 bases, and 13 bases lay between the germline ends. This CDR3 contains 14 residues. The germline V gene encodes CDR1 MNHEY and CDR2 SVGAGI. In DNA form, the CDR3 reads TGTGCCAGCAGCTCTTACGGACAGAATCAGCCCCAGCATTTT. The encoded protein is CASSSYGQNQPQHF.

The chain is built from TRBV10-1 and TRBJ2-1, with 7 bases aligning to TRBD2. With V trimmed by 4 bases and J by 5 bases, 5 bases remained unmatched. There are 14 residues in the CDR3. Per germline, CDR1 WNHNN and CDR2 SYGVQD (reference sequence). The CDR3 protein is CASSVPGLNNEQFF. In DNA, the CDR3 is TGCGCCAGCAGTGTTCCGGGACTAAACAATGAGCAGTTCTTC.

V usage is TRBV7-2 and J usage is TRBJ2-3; 7 bases align to TRBD2. The trim removed 3 bases at V and 6 bases at J, leaving 6 bases unmatched. Germline-derived CDR1 and CDR2 are SGHTA and FQGNSA. This CDR3 has 14 amino acids. The CDR3 region is CASSFGLELDTQYF. The CDR3 nucleotides are TGTGCCAGCAGCTTCGGACTAGAGTTGGATACGCAGTATTTT.

V usage is TRBV25-1 and J usage is TRBJ2-3; D call uncertain. Per germline, CDR1 MGHDK and CDR2 SYGVNS. The V end lost 4 bases, the J end lost 0 bases, and 8 bases lay between the germline ends. The CDR3 has 14 amino acids. The CDR3 DNA reads TGTGCCAGCAGTGCGTTTCTGAGCACAGATACGCAGTATTTT. Its translation is CASSAFLSTDTQYF. Looking up the rest from reference TRBV25-1 and TRBJ2-3 gives the full variable domain: EADIYQTPRYLVIGTGKKITLECSQTMGHDKMYWYQQDPGMELHLIHYSYGVNSTEKGDLSSESTVSRIRTEHFPLTLESARPSHTSQYLCASSAFLSTDTQYFGPGTRLTVL.

The genes are TRBV2 and TRBJ2-7, with TRBD2 identical over 7 bases. Looked up from germline, CDR1 is SNHLY and CDR2 is FYNNEI. This CDR3 spans 15 amino acids. After removal of 10 bases from V and 0 bases from J, the junction contained 12 bases not matched to a gene. CDR3 nucleotides: TGTGCCACCATAAGTGGGCTAGCGGCCTCCTACGAGCAGTACTTC. It yields the protein CATISGLAASYEQYF. Full variable domain (remainder filled in from reference TRBV2 and TRBJ2-7): EPEVTQTPSHQVTQMGQEVILRCVPISNHLYFYWYRQILGQKVEFLVSFYNNEISEKSEIFDDQFSVERPDGSNFTLKIRSTKLEDSAMYFCATISGLAASYEQYFGPGTRLTVT.

This clone was seen only once. The chain is built from TRBV7-9 and TRBJ2-3; tentatively, D is TRBD1 (6 bases). CDR3 length: 15 residues. The V gene lost 5 bases and the J gene lost 3 bases, with 15 bases spanning the gap. CDR1 is SEHNR, CDR2 FQNEAQ, per germline (reference sequence). Here the CDR3 reads CASSPRDRRTDTQYF. The CDR3 nucleotides are TGTGCCAGCAGCCCCCGTGACAGGCGGACAGATACGCAGTATTTT.